This entry describes one T cell receptor beta chain. The antigen is undetermined. The source of the sample is a study of OX40 agonist ivuxolimab in advanced cancers. For the study at large: Hepatocellular carcinoma, melanoma, renal cell or head and neck cancer occurred in dose-escalation patients.

Study findings and constraints: Relative to CD4+ cells, CD8+ T cells on average had more expanded clones.

Germline V gene data show CDR1 as LGHNA and CDR2 as YSLEER. V shed 3 bases and J 0 bases; nucleotides not matched to a gene: 4. The CDR3 runs 15 residues. Here immunoSEQ multiplex PCR was the method, and the copy in TCRdb shows in-frame clones only, minus some. The sample holds 50,000 to 70,000 clones; roughly 93% are singletons and the top ten take approximately 18%. This material consisted of CD4+ or CD8+ T cells sorted from blood, taken in a trial of the OX40 agonist ivuxolimab. This clonotype originated in an adult with an advanced solid tumor such as melanoma, head and neck, liver or kidney cancer. The gene calls are TRBV4-3 and TRBJ2-5; TRBD1 matches at 7 bases. CDR3 amino acids: CASSHLTGDQETQYF. For the CDR3, the DNA is TGCGCCAGCAGCCATCTTACAGGGGACCAAGAGACCCAGTACTTC.